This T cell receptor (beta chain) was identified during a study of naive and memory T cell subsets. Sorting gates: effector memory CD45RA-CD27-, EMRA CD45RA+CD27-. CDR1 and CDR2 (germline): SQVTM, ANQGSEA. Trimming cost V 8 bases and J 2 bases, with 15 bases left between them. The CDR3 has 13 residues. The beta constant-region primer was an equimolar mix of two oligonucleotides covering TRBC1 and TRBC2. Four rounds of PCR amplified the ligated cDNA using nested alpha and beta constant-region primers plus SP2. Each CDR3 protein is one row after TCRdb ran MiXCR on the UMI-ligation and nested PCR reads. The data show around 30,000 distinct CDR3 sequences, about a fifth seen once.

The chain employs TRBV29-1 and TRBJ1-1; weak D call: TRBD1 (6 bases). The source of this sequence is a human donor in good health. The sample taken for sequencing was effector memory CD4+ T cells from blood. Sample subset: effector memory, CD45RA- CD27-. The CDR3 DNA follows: TGCAGCACCCTGGGTGGGGGCAACACTGAAGCTTTCTTT. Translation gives CSTLGGGNTEAFF.